The next 4 T cell receptor beta chains were all read from a single sample in a study of CD8+CD57+ T cells in acquired aplastic anemia. CDR3 and TCR beta VDJ profiling relied on a genomic DNA template. A single record per CDR3 protein comes from TCRdb applying MiXCR to the reads. Of roughly 180,000 distinct CDR3 sequences detected, roughly 50% appear once; the ten largest clones hold 10% to 15%. Previously, flow cytometry had revealed CD8+CD57+ cell expansion in the patients chosen for sequencing. The sequencing input was sorted CD4+, CD8+, or CD8+CD57+ T cells (not recorded which) from PBMCs. The origin of the receptors is a human donor with aplastic anemia.

In this sample, this clonotype turned up many times. The chain has TRBV29-1 and TRBJ2-1; unclear D gene. V lost 7 bases and J 2 bases, leaving 12 bases between the germline ends. CDR1 and CDR2 (germline): SQVTM, ANQGSEA. The CDR3 runs to 13 residues. This chain's CDR3 is CSAVADPYNEQFF. CDR3 DNA: TGCAGCGCCGTAGCTGATCCCTACAATGAGCAGTTCTTC.

The rearrangement joins TRBV11-1 to TRBJ1-6, with a tentative D call TRBD1 (5 bases). V was pared by 2 bases and J by 5 bases, with 13 bases between. CDR1 is SGHAT, CDR2 FQDESV, per germline (reference sequence). CDR3 length: 16 amino acids. CDR3 sequence: CASSLQSSGHNSPLHF. CDR3 in DNA: TGTGCCAGCAGCTTACAGTCCTCGGGACATAATTCACCCCTCCACTTT.

This chain uses TRBV20-1 with TRBJ1-1, with TRBD1 identical over 8 bases. From germline, CDR1 is DFQATT and CDR2 SNEGSKA (reference sequence). The CDR3 length is 13 residues. The V segment lost 4 bases and the J segment 5 bases; nucleotides outside the gene matches: 6. Here the CDR3 DNA reads TGCAGTGCTACACGACAGGGGCGGACTGAAGCTTTCTTT. Translating gives CSATRQGRTEAFF.

This clonotype was counted ten times or more. The chain uses TRBV6-1 and TRBJ2-7; D is unresolved. Germline CDR1 and CDR2: MNHNS and SASEGT. CDR3 length equals 16 residues. V shed 5 bases and J shed 6 bases, with 23 bases lying between them. Here the CDR3 DNA reads TGTGCCAGCAGTCCGTCCCACGGGCAGCCTGAGGCCGAGCAGTACTTC. Its translation: CASSPSHGQPEAEQYF.